A selection of T cell receptor beta chains follows, all from one sample in a study of blood T cell repertoires in COVID-19. Sequencing used immunoSEQ multiplex PCR; TCRdb keeps in-frame clones, though not all of them. The sample holds 250,000 to 300,000 clones; around 85% are singletons and the top ten take about 11%. Source material: peripheral blood. The source is a woman aged 70-85 years with acute or convalescent COVID-19. The CDR3 runs from the conserved cysteine through the conserved F or W. Each record gives: CDR3 DNA, CDR3 protein, clone size, D gene, J gene, V gene. A D gene is named only where the DNA matches it firmly. Expanded clones are given a class, and other clones once, few, many or no size at all.

cdr3_nt: TGCGCCAGCAGCTCTCCCGCCCTGAGCGGGGGGAAGACCCAGTACTTC
cdr3_aa: CASSSPALSGGKTQYF
clone_size: -
d_call: TRBD2
j_call: TRBJ2-5
v_call: TRBV4-1

cdr3_nt: TGTGCCAGCAGCTTAGCGACTAGCGGGGGGGCGGGAGCCTACGAGCAGTACTTC
cdr3_aa: CASSLATSGGAGAYEQYF
clone_size: -
d_call: TRBD2
j_call: TRBJ2-7
v_call: TRBV7-8

cdr3_nt: TGTGCCACCAGTGATTCCGGGGGGGGACAACGTGATACGCAGTATTTT
cdr3_aa: CATSDSGGGQRDTQYF
clone_size: -
d_call: TRBD2
j_call: TRBJ2-3
v_call: TRBV24-1

cdr3_nt: TGTGCCATCAGCCCGGGACAGGGGGGAGGCTATGGCTACACCTTC
cdr3_aa: CAISPGQGGGYGYTF
clone_size: -
d_call: TRBD1
j_call: TRBJ1-2
v_call: TRBV10-3

cdr3_nt: TGTGCCAGCAGTTCCACAGGGACTGGCTACACCTTC
cdr3_aa: CASSSTGTGYTF
clone_size: -
d_call: -
j_call: TRBJ1-2
v_call: TRBV12-3/TRBV12-4

cdr3_nt: TGCGCCAGCAGCCCAGGGCAGCGCACAGATACGCAGTATTTT
cdr3_aa: CASSPGQRTDTQYF
clone_size: -
d_call: -
j_call: TRBJ2-3
v_call: TRBV5-1

cdr3_nt: TGTGCCAGCAGCGTCGGGCCTGTAGGGGGGCAGTACTTC
cdr3_aa: CASSVGPVGGQYF
clone_size: -
d_call: -
j_call: TRBJ2-7
v_call: TRBV5-6

cdr3_nt: TGTGCCAGCAGCCAAAACTCCCCGCTAGCTAACCAAGAGACCCAGTACTTC
cdr3_aa: CASSQNSPLANQETQYF
clone_size: -
d_call: -
j_call: TRBJ2-5
v_call: TRBV3-1/TRBV3-2

cdr3_nt: TGTGCCAGCAGCTTAGTACAGGTGGGATATGGCTACACCTTC
cdr3_aa: CASSLVQVGYGYTF
clone_size: -
d_call: -
j_call: TRBJ1-2
v_call: TRBV7-9

cdr3_nt: TGTGCCAGTCAAGACAGGAGCTCCTATAATTCACCCCTCCACTTT
cdr3_aa: CASQDRSSYNSPLHF
clone_size: once
d_call: -
j_call: TRBJ1-6
v_call: TRBV2

cdr3_nt: TGCGCCAGCTTTAACGGGGGACAAGAGACCCAGTACTTC
cdr3_aa: CASFNGGQETQYF
clone_size: -
d_call: -
j_call: TRBJ2-5
v_call: TRBV5-1

cdr3_nt: TGTGCCAGCAGCCGACTAGCGGTAGAGACCCAGTACTTC
cdr3_aa: CASSRLAVETQYF
clone_size: -
d_call: TRBD2
j_call: TRBJ2-5
v_call: TRBV5-6